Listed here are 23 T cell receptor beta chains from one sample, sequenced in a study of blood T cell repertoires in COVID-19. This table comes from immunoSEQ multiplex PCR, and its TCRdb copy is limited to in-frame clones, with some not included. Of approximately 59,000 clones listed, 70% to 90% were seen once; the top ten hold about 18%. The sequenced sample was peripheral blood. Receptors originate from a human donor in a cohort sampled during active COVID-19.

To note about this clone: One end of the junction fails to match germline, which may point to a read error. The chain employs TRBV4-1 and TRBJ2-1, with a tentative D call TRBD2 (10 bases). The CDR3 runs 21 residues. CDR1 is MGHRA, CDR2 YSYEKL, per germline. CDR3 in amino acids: CASRQENRGLAGASSYNEQFF. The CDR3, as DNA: TGCGCCAGCAGGCAAGAGAACAGGGGGCTAGCGGGGGCCAGCTCCTACAATGAGCAGTTCTTC.

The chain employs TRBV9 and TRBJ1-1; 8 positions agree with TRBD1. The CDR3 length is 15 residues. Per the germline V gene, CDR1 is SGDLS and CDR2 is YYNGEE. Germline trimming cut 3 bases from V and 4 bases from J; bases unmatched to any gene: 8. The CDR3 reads CASSATTGAGTEAFF. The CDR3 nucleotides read TGTGCCAGCAGCGCGACGACAGGGGCCGGCACTGAAGCTTTCTTT.

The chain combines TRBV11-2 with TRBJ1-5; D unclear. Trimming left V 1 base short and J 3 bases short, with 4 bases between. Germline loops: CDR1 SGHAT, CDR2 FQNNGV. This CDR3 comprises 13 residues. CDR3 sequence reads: CASSLVANQPQHF. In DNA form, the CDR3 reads TGTGCCAGCAGCTTAGTGGCCAATCAGCCCCAGCATTTT.

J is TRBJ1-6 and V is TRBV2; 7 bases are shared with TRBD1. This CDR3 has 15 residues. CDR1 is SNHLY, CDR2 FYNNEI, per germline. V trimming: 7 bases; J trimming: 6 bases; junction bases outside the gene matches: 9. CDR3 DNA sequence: TGTGCCAGCATCCCACAACAGGGGTTTAATTCACCCCTCCACTTT. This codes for CASIPQQGFNSPLHF.

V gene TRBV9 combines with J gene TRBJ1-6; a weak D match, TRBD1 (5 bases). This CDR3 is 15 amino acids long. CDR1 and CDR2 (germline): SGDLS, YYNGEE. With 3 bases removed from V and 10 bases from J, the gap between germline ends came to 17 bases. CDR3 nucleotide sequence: TGTGCCAGCAGCGGACAAGGGGAGGGTTTCTCACCCCTCCACTTT. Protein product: CASSGQGEGFSPLHF.

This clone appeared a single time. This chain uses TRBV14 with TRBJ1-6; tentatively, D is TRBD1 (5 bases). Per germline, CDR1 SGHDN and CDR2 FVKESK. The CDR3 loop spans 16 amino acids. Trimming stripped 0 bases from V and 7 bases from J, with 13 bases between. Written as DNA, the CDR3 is TGTGCCAGCAGCCAAGAGGGGGGACTCTGGAATTCACCCCTCCACTTT. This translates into CASSQEGGLWNSPLHF. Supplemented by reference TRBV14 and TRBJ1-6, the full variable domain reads EAGVTQFPSHSVIEKGQTVTLRCDPISGHDNLYWYRRVMGKEIKFLLHFVKESKQDESGMPNNRFLAERTGGTYSTLKVQPAELEDSGVYFCASSQEGGLWNSPLHFGNGTRLTVT.

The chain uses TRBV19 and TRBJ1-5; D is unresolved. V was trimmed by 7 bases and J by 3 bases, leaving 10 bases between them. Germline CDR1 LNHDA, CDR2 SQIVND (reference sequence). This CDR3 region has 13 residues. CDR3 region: CASKEGPNQPQHF. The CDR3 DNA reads TGTGCCAGTAAGGAGGGCCCCAATCAGCCCCAGCATTTT.

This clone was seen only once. Here the CDR3 reads CASSIPMDRVNEQFF. CDR3 DNA: TGTGCCAGTAGTATCCCTATGGACAGGGTGAATGAGCAGTTCTTC. This chain links TRBV19 with TRBJ2-1, with 8 bases fitting TRBD1. The CDR3 contains 15 residues. J was trimmed by 7 bases and V by 3 bases; bases with no gene match: 8. From germline, CDR1 is LNHDA and CDR2 SQIVND (reference sequence).

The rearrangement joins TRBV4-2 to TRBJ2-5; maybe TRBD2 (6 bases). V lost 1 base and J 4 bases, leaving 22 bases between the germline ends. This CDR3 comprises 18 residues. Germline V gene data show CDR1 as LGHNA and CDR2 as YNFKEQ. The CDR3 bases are TGTGCCAGCAGCCAAGCCTGGCCGGTCCAGGCGGGGACAGAGACCCAGTACTTC. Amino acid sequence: CASSQAWPVQAGTETQYF.

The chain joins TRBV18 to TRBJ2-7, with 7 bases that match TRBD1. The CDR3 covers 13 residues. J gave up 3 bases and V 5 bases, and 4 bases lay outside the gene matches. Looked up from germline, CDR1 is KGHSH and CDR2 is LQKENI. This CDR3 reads CASSWGTDYEQYF. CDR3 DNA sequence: TGTGCCAGCTCATGGGGGACAGACTACGAGCAGTACTTC.

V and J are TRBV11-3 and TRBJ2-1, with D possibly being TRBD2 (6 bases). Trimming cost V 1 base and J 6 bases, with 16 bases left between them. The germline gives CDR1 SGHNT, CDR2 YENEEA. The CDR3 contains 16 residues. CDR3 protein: CASSLAGGVGVNEQFF. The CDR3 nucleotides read TGTGCCAGCAGCTTAGCCGGGGGAGTAGGGGTCAATGAGCAGTTCTTC.

The CDR3: CAWSEDRGPGNTIYF. CDR3 coding DNA: TGTGCCTGGAGCGAGGACAGGGGGCCTGGAAACACCATATATTTT. J is TRBJ1-3 and V is TRBV30, with 11 bases matching TRBD1. Germline V CDR1 and CDR2: GTSNPN, SVGIG (reference sequence). The length of the CDR3 is 15 residues. V lost 3 bases to trimming and J lost 2 bases; unmatched junction nucleotides: 3.

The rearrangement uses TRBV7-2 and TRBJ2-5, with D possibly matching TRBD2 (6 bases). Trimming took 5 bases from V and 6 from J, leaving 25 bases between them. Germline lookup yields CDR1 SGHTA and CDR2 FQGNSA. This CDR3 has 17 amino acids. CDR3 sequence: CASSSLAQVGGAQTQYF. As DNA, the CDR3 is TGTGCCAGCAGCAGTTTAGCTCAGGTGGGGGGAGCCCAGACCCAGTACTTC.

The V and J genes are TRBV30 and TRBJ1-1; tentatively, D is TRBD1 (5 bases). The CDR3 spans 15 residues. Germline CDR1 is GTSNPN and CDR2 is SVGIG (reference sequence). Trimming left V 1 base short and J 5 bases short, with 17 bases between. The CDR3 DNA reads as TGTGCCTGGAGTGATGAGCGACCGGGGGGGACTGAAGCTTTCTTT. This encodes CAWSDERPGGTEAFF.

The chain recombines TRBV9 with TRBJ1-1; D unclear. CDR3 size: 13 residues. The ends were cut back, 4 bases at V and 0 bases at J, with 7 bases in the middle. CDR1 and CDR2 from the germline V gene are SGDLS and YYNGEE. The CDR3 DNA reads TGTGCCAGCAGCAGGACTATGAACACTGAAGCTTTCTTT. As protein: CASSRTMNTEAFF.

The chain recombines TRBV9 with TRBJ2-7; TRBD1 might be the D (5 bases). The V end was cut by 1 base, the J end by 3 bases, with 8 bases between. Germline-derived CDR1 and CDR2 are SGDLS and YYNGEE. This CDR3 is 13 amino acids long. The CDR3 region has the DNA TGTGCCAGCAGCGTAAGCGACAGCTACGAGCAGTACTTC. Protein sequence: CASSVSDSYEQYF.

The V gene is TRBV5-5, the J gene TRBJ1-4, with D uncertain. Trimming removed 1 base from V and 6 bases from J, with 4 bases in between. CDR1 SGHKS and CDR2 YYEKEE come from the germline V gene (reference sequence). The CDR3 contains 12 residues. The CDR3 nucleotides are TGTGCCAGCAGCTTGCAGGATGAAAAACTGTTTTTT. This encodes CASSLQDEKLFF.

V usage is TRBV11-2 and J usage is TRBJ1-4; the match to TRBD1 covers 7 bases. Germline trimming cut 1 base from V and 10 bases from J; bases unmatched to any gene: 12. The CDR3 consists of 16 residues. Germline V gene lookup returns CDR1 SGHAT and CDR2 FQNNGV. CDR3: CASSLAGGLSGSKLFF. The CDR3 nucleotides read TGTGCCAGCAGCTTAGCAGGGGGGTTGTCAGGATCAAAACTGTTTTTT.

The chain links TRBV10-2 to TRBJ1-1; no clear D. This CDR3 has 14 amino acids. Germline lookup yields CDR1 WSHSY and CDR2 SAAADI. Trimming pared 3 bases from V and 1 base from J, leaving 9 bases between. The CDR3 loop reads CASSDRHENTEAFF. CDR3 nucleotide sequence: TGCGCCAGCAGTGATCGACACGAGAACACTGAAGCTTTCTTT.

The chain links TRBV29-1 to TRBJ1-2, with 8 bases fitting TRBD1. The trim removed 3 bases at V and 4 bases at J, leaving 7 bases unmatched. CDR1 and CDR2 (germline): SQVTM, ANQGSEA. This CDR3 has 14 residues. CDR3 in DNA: TGCAGCGTTGAGGACAGGGCCCTCTCCTATGGCTACACCTTC. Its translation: CSVEDRALSYGYTF.

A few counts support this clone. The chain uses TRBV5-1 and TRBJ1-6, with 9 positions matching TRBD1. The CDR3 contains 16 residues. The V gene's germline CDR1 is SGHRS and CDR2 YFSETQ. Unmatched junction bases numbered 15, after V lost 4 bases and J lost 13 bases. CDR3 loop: CASSQGQGSSAFPLHF. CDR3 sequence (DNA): TGCGCCAGCAGCCAGGGACAGGGCTCATCCGCTTTTCCCCTCCACTTT.

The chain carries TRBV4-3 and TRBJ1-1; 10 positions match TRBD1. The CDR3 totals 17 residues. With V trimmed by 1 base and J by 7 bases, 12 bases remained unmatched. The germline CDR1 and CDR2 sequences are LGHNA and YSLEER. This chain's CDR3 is CASSQGGGRQGAREAFF. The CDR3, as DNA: TGCGCCAGCAGCCAAGGAGGTGGGAGACAGGGGGCCCGTGAAGCTTTCTTT.

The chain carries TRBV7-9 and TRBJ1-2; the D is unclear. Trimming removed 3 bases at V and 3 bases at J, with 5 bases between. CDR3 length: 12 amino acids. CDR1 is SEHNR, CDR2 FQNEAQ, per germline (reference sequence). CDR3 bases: TGTGCCAGCAGCTTTTCCGACTATGGCTACACCTTC. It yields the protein CASSFSDYGYTF.